This T cell receptor (beta chain) was sequenced in a study of T cells in Graves' hyperthyroidism and ophthalmopathy. Study at large: Pretreatment peripheral blood was obtained at initial diagnosis. Regarding the study as a whole: A 13 V-J signature model discriminated ophthalmopathy versus stable hyperthyroidism. Most clonotypes expanded in the thyroid (above 0.001) were also present in blood. Ophthalmopathy, as predicted by the model, came a median around 6.7 months after the prediction.

TCR beta CDR3 regions were amplified from RNA transcripts. Primed by the HTBI set, a first-round RT-PCR was run on the TCR CDR3. Each CDR3 protein gets one entry after TCRdb re-called the multiplex PCR reads with MiXCR. Here the sample spans hundreds of thousands of distinct CDR3 sequences, roughly 20% being singletons. This clonotype was seen a single time. The antigen is not known. Mismatch with germline at one junction end may stem from a read error. The CDR3 covers 15 residues. Germline V gives CDR1 SGHTA, CDR2 FQGNSA. Sequencing used blood. The TCR originated in a young man with Graves' ophthalmopathy. The chain has TRBV7-2 and TRBJ1-5; maybe TRBD1 (5 bases). The CDR3 sequence is CASSLGRVGNQPQHF. CDR3 DNA: TGTGCCAGCAGTTTAGGCAGGGTGGGGAATCAGCCCCAGCATTTT.